This passage covers 25 T cell receptor beta chains from one sample sequenced in a study of cytotoxic CD8 clonotypes in ibrutinib-treated CLL. Data came from immunoSEQ multiplex PCR; TCRdb stores just in-frame clones and leaves some out. This table holds roughly 250,000 clones, under 75% found once. Sequenced material: PBMCs, taken after 24 months of ibrutinib treatment. The source of these receptors is a human donor with chronic lymphocytic leukemia.

The CDR3 nucleotides are TGTGCCAGCAGCCAAGGACTATTCTACGAGCAGTACTTC. Residues: CASSQGLFYEQYF. The chain is built from TRBV14 and TRBJ2-7; D possibly corresponds to TRBD2 (5 bases). The CDR3 runs to 13 residues. Germline CDR1 is SGHDN and CDR2 is FVKESK. V lost 1 base and J 3 bases, leaving 7 bases between the germline ends.

This clone was counted only a few times. This chain connects TRBV28 to TRBJ1-1; no clear D gene. Trimming took off 6 bases at V and 7 bases at J, with 12 bases between the two ends. Germline V gene lookup returns CDR1 MDHEN and CDR2 SYDVKM. This CDR3 is 12 amino acids long. The chain's CDR3 is CASSTLRSEAFF. CDR3 bases: TGTGCCAGCAGCACCCTGCGGAGTGAAGCTTTCTTT.

This clone has a handful of counts. V usage is TRBV10-3 and J usage is TRBJ2-7, with D tentatively TRBD2 (9 bases). The CDR3 is 18 amino acids. Trimming took off 10 bases at V and 0 bases at J, with 28 bases between the two ends. Per germline, CDR1 ENHRY and CDR2 SYGVKD. The CDR3 nucleotides are TGTGCCACACAATCCGGGACAGGTGCTAGCGGGACCTCCTACGAGCAGTACTTC. This translates into CATQSGTGASGTSYEQYF.

The table lists this clone with a count of one. This chain joins TRBV10-1 and TRBJ2-1; D gene uncertain. CDR3 length equals 13 residues. Between the trimmed V and J ends, which lost 2 bases and 5 bases, there was a span of 7 bases. Germline V gene sequence: CDR1 WNHNN, CDR2 SYGVQD (reference sequence). CDR3 residues: CASSEPSHNEQFF. The DNA for the CDR3 is TGCGCCAGCAGTGAGCCAAGCCACAATGAGCAGTTCTTC.

Concerning this clone: Other DNA sequences in the sample encode the same CDR3. V and J are TRBV27 and TRBJ1-5; D uncertain. CDR1 MNHEY and CDR2 SMNVEV come from the germline V gene (reference sequence). V shed 2 bases and J shed 7 bases, with 9 bases lying between them. The CDR3 contains 13 residues. The DNA of the CDR3 is TGTGCCAGCAGTTTAGCAGGAGGACAGCCCCAGCATTTT. Amino acids: CASSLAGGQPQHF.

The chain uses TRBV18 and TRBJ2-6, with a possible D match to TRBD1 (5 bases). The V end lost 4 bases, the J end lost 0 bases, and 10 bases lay between the germline ends. Germline CDR1 and CDR2: KGHSH and LQKENI. CDR3 length: 16 residues. CDR3 sequence: CASSQGSDSGANVLTF. The DNA for the CDR3 is TGTGCCAGCTCACAGGGGTCCGACTCTGGGGCCAACGTCCTGACTTTC.

This clone turned up a few times. The rearrangement links TRBV5-4 to TRBJ1-4; 7 nucleotides agree with TRBD1. The CDR3 contains 15 residues. CDR1 SGHNT and CDR2 YYREEE come from the germline V gene (reference sequence). The ends lost 0 bases at V and 7 bases at J; junction bases unmatched: 6. CDR3 in DNA: TGTGCCAGCAGCTTGGAGGGGGCGCGAGGTGAAAAACTGTTTTTT. Protein sequence: CASSLEGARGEKLFF. Combining the CDR3 with reference TRBV5-4 and TRBJ1-4 gives the whole variable domain ETGVTQSPTHLIKTRGQQVTLRCSSQSGHNTVSWYQQALGQGPQFIFQYYREEENGRGNFPPRFSGLQFPNYSSELNVNALELDDSALYLCASSLEGARGEKLFFGSGTQLSVL.

The chain has TRBV29-1 and TRBJ2-5; 14 positions match TRBD2. Trimming cost V 4 bases and J 4 bases; bases outside gene matches: 8. The CDR3 consists of 16 residues. In germline, CDR1 is SQVTM, CDR2 ANQGSEA. The CDR3 DNA is TGCAGCGTTGTGATGGGGACTAGCGGGAGTGGAGAGACCCAGTACTTC. Its protein is CSVVMGTSGSGETQYF.

J is TRBJ1-5 and V is TRBV6-5; D not certain. This CDR3 is 13 amino acids long. V dropped 11 bases and J dropped 5 bases, with 16 bases sitting between them. Looked up from germline, CDR1 is MNHEY and CDR2 is SVGAGI. The CDR3 region is CAAREGQDQPQHF. The CDR3 DNA is TGTGCCGCCCGGGAGGGTCAAGATCAGCCCCAGCATTTT.

The chain joins TRBV19 to TRBJ2-3; 7 bases match TRBD1. The CDR3 has 18 amino acids. Germline lookup yields CDR1 LNHDA and CDR2 SQIVND (reference sequence). V shed 0 bases and J 0 bases; nucleotides not matched to a gene: 9. The CDR3: CASSIDSTGTTSTDTQYF. The CDR3 DNA sequence: TGTGCCAGTAGTATAGATTCGACAGGGACGACTAGCACAGATACGCAGTATTTT.

This chain joins TRBV7-2 and TRBJ1-5; 7 nucleotides line up with TRBD1. The ends lost 5 bases at V and 6 bases at J; junction bases unmatched: 10. The CDR3 consists of 15 residues. Per germline, CDR1 SGHTA and CDR2 FQGNSA. The CDR3 sequence is CASSPLGQVAQPQHF. The CDR3 nucleotides read TGTGCCAGCAGCCCCCTCGGACAGGTCGCTCAGCCCCAGCATTTT.

The chain recombines TRBV13 with TRBJ2-2; D is undetermined. Germline V gene data show CDR1 as PRHDT and CDR2 as FYEKMQ (reference sequence). Trimming took 6 bases from V and 4 from J, leaving 15 bases between them. The CDR3 contains 15 residues. The CDR3 is CASRHNELSTGELFF. The CDR3 coding sequence is TGTGCCAGCAGGCATAACGAGTTGAGCACCGGGGAGCTGTTTTTT.

J is TRBJ2-7 and V is TRBV19; tentative D call: TRBD2 (5 bases). The CDR3 runs 13 residues. Germline V gene data show CDR1 as LNHDA and CDR2 as SQIVND (reference sequence). V lost 1 base, J lost 3 bases, and 7 bases lay in between. The CDR3 coding sequence is TGTGCCAGTAGTATAGCCCGGGACTACGAGCAGTACTTC. This sequence encodes CASSIARDYEQYF.

This chain connects TRBV10-3 to TRBJ2-3, with D perhaps being TRBD1 or TRBD2 (5 bases each). The CDR3 has 16 amino acids. V gave up 4 bases and J gave up 0 bases, with 14 bases separating them. Germline lookup yields CDR1 ENHRY and CDR2 SYGVKD. The CDR3 is CAISATGTVSTDTQYF. DNA for the CDR3: TGTGCCATCAGTGCCACCGGGACGGTAAGCACAGATACGCAGTATTTT.

The chain recombines TRBV9 with TRBJ2-3; 9 bases match TRBD2. The germline CDR1 and CDR2 sequences are SGDLS and YYNGEE. V was clipped by 4 bases and J by 11 bases; unmatched bases: 8. The CDR3 is 13 residues long. The CDR3 sequence is CASSSDSGSKQYF. CDR3 in DNA: TGTGCCAGCAGCTCCGATAGCGGGAGTAAGCAGTATTTT.

With respect to this clone: The junction departs from germline at one end; a sequencing error may be responsible. V and J are TRBV11-3 and TRBJ1-1; D call uncertain. Per germline, CDR1 SGHNT and CDR2 YENEEA. The CDR3 extends over 14 amino acids. The DNA for the CDR3 is TGTGCCAGCAGCCTAGAGGGTGGAACAACTGAAGCTTTCTTT. Its protein product is CASSLEGGTTEAFF.

The chain uses TRBV29-1 and TRBJ2-5, with TRBD1 matching 9 bases. Trimming cost V 4 bases and J 4 bases; bases outside gene matches: 10. The CDR3 is 15 residues long. Germline CDR1 SQVTM, CDR2 ANQGSEA. CDR3 protein: CSVGGHGTGRETQYF. CDR3 coding DNA: TGCAGCGTTGGCGGACATGGGACAGGGAGAGAGACCCAGTACTTC.

The chain carries TRBV6-5 and TRBJ1-1; perhaps TRBD1 as D (5 bases). Germline V lookup: CDR1 MNHEY, CDR2 SVGAGI. CDR3 length: 15 amino acids. The ends were cut back, 7 bases at V and 1 base at J, with 16 bases in the middle. The CDR3 reads CASKIYRRENTEAFF. The CDR3 DNA is TGTGCCAGCAAAATCTACAGGAGGGAGAACACTGAAGCTTTCTTT.

V usage is TRBV18 and J usage is TRBJ2-1; D not certain. Germline V CDR1 and CDR2: KGHSH, LQKENI. The CDR3 has 12 residues. V shed 3 bases and J shed 9 bases, with 9 bases lying between them. This CDR3 is CASSPERVEQFF. CDR3 bases: TGTGCCAGCTCACCCGAGCGCGTTGAGCAGTTCTTC.

The chain employs TRBV29-1 and TRBJ2-3, with D possibly matching TRBD1 (5 bases). The V end was cut by 7 bases, the J end by 2 bases, with 13 bases between. CDR3 length: 13 amino acids. Germline-derived CDR1 and CDR2 are SQVTM and ANQGSEA. The CDR3 here is CSAGARLTDTQYF. CDR3 nucleotides: TGCAGCGCTGGGGCCCGGCTCACAGATACGCAGTATTTT.

CDR3 region: CAWTPRGLLTSNEQFF. DNA for the CDR3: TGTGCCTGGACCCCAAGGGGGCTTTTGACCAGCAATGAGCAGTTCTTC. The rearrangement uses TRBV30 and TRBJ2-1, with 7 bases fitting TRBD1. Germline CDR1 is GTSNPN and CDR2 is SVGIG (reference sequence). The CDR3 contains 16 residues. V was pared by 4 bases and J by 6 bases, with 15 bases of the junction left unmatched.

The V and J genes are TRBV4-2 and TRBJ2-5; D not certain. The germline V gene encodes CDR1 LGHNA and CDR2 YNFKEQ. CDR3 length: 13 residues. V gave up 4 bases and J gave up 0 bases, with 6 bases separating them. CDR3 residues: CASSRSDQETQYF. The CDR3 DNA follows: TGTGCCAGCAGCCGATCGGACCAAGAGACCCAGTACTTC.

This rearrangement joins TRBV19 to TRBJ2-1, with D tentatively TRBD2 (6 bases). The CDR3 consists of 13 residues. V gave up 5 bases and J gave up 3 bases, with 8 bases separating them. Looked up from germline, CDR1 is LNHDA and CDR2 is SQIVND (reference sequence). CDR3 in amino acids: CASSLGGYNEQFF. CDR3 nucleotide sequence: TGTGCCAGTAGTTTGGGGGGCTACAATGAGCAGTTCTTC.

The CDR3, as DNA: TGTGCCAGCACCCGGACAGGGGATGGGGGGGAGACCCAGTACTTC. Translation gives CASTRTGDGGETQYF. V gene TRBV6-5 combines with J gene TRBJ2-5; 9 bases align to TRBD1. There are 15 residues in the CDR3. The V segment lost 7 bases and the J segment 5 bases; nucleotides outside the gene matches: 11. From germline, CDR1 is MNHEY and CDR2 SVGAGI.

The chain employs TRBV10-1 and TRBJ2-1, with D perhaps matching TRBD2 (6 bases). The CDR3 runs to 16 residues. From germline, CDR1 is WNHNN and CDR2 SYGVQD (reference sequence). With 3 bases removed from V and 0 bases from J, the gap between germline ends came to 12 bases. CDR3 region: CASSENWRGSYNEQFF. CDR3 nucleotides: TGCGCCAGCAGTGAAAATTGGCGGGGCTCCTACAATGAGCAGTTCTTC.